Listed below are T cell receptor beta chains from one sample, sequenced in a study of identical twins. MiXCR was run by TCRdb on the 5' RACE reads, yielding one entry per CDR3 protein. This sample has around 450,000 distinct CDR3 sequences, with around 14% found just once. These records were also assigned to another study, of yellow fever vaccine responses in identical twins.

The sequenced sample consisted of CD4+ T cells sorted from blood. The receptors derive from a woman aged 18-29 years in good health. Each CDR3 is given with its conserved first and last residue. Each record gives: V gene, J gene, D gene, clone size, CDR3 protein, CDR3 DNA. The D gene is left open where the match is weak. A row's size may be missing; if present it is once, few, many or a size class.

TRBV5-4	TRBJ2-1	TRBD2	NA	CASSLNPMGLRGGGNEQFF	TGTGCCAGCAGCTTAAACCCCATGGGATTGCGGGGGGGCGGGAATGAGCAGTTCTTC
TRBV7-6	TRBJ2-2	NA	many	CASSSTESPTGELFF	TGTGCCAGCAGCTCTACAGAGTCCCCCACCGGGGAGCTGTTTTTT
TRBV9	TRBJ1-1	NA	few	CASSATPRSEAFF	TGTGCCAGCAGCGCGACTCCCAGGAGTGAAGCTTTCTTT
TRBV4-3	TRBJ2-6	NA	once	CASSRQGGGANVLTF	TGCGCCAGCAGCCGCCAGGGAGGTGGGGCCAACGTCCTGACTTTC
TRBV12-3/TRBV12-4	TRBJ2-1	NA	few	CASSLLSGNEQFF	TGTGCCAGCAGTCTCCTGAGCGGCAATGAGCAGTTCTTC
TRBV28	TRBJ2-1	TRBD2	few	CASSFLTSGGDNEQFF	TGTGCCAGCAGTTTTCTTACTAGCGGGGGCGACAATGAGCAGTTCTTC
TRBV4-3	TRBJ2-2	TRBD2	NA	CASSQDPAGGPGELFF	TGCGCCAGCAGCCAAGACCCAGCGGGAGGGCCCGGGGAGCTGTTTTTT
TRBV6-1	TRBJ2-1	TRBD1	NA	CASSPRDRGQNEQFF	TGTGCCAGCAGCCCCCGGGACAGGGGGCAGAATGAGCAGTTCTTC
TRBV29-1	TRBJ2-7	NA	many	CSVRTAYEQYF	TGCAGCGTGAGGACAGCATACGAGCAGTACTTC
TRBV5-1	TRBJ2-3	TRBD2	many	CATKGLAASTDTQYF	TGCGCCACCAAGGGACTAGCGGCGTCCACAGATACGCAGTATTTT
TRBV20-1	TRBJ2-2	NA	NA	CSARAAGRSTGELFF	TGCAGTGCTAGAGCGGCGGGACGTAGCACCGGGGAGCTGTTTTTT
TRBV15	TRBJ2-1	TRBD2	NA	CATSRGRLALRLDEQFF	TGTGCCACCAGCAGAGGTCGACTAGCCCTTCGGTTGGATGAGCAGTTCTTC
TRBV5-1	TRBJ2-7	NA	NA	CASSSGLQGYEQYF	TGCGCCAGCAGCTCTGGACTGCAGGGCTACGAGCAGTACTTC
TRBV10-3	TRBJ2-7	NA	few	CAISDGLKRTDEQYF	TGTGCCATCAGTGATGGGTTAAAACGGACCGACGAGCAGTACTTC
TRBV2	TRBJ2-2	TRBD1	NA	CASSDRGLNTGELFF	TGTGCCAGCAGCGACAGGGGGCTGAACACCGGGGAGCTGTTTTTT
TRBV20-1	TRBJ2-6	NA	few	CSANTLFGSGANVLTF	TGCAGTGCCAATACACTCTTCGGATCTGGGGCCAACGTCCTGACTTTC
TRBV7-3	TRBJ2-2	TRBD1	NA	CASSTGQGETGELFF	TGTGCCAGCAGCACGGGACAGGGGGAGACCGGGGAGCTGTTTTTT
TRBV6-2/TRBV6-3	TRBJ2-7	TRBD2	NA	CASTQRGPYEQYF	TGTGCCAGCACCCAGCGGGGGCCCTACGAGCAGTACTTC
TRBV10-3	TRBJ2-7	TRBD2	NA	CAISRRTSGYYEQYF	TGTGCCATCAGTAGACGGACTAGCGGCTACTACGAGCAGTACTTC
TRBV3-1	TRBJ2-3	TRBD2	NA	CACSQDSVFGGGTPDTQYF	TGTGCCTGCAGCCAAGATTCGGTGTTTGGGGGGGGGACTCCGGATACGCAGTATTTT
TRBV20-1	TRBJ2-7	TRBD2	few	CSASSLAGGSSYEQYF	TGCAGTGCTAGTTCTCTAGCGGGAGGGAGCTCCTACGAGCAGTACTTC
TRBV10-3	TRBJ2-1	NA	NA	CAISAGLIEFNEQFF	TGTGCCATCAGTGCAGGACTAATCGAGTTCAATGAGCAGTTCTTC
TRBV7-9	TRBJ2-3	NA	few	CASSLSVSALGADTQYF	TGTGCCAGCAGCTTATCAGTTAGCGCCCTGGGGGCAGATACGCAGTATTTT
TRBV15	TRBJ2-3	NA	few	CATSGNTRASTDTQYF	TGTGCCACCAGCGGAAATACACGGGCAAGCACAGATACGCAGTATTTT
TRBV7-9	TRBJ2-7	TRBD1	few	CASSLMTGAFHEQYF	TGTGCCAGCAGCTTAATGACAGGGGCATTCCACGAGCAGTACTTC
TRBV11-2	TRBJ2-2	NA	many	CASNPASNTGELFF	TGTGCCAGCAACCCCGCGTCGAACACCGGGGAGCTGTTTTTT
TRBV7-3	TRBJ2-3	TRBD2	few	CASRSLGLAGSDTQYF	TGTGCCAGCAGAAGTCTGGGCCTAGCGGGGTCAGATACGCAGTATTTT
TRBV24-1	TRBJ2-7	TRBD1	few	CATSEAGTGADEQYF	TGTGCCACCAGTGAGGCTGGGACAGGGGCCGACGAGCAGTACTTC
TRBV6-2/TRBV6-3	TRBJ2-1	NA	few	CASSYSITGYNEQFF	TGTGCCAGCAGTTACTCGATTACAGGTTACAATGAGCAGTTCTTC
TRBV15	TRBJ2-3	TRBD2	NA	CATSRGFSAGASTDTQYF	TGTGCCACCAGCAGAGGATTCTCGGCGGGAGCTTCCACAGATACGCAGTATTTT
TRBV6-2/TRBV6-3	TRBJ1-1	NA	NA	CASRIGWGDTEAFF	TGTGCCAGCAGGATCGGATGGGGTGACACTGAAGCTTTCTTT
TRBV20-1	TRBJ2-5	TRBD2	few	CSAPGTSGATGTQYF	TGCAGTGCTCCCGGGACTAGCGGGGCAACCGGGACCCAGTACTTC
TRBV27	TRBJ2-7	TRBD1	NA	CASRGDSNYEQYF	TGTGCCAGCAGGGGGGACAGTAACTACGAGCAGTACTTC
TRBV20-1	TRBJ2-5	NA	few	CSAIGQETQYF	TGCAGTGCTATAGGGCAGGAGACCCAGTACTTC
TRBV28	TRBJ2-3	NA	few	CASSLGAARFGDTQYF	TGTGCCAGCAGTTTAGGGGCAGCCAGGTTTGGGGATACGCAGTATTTT
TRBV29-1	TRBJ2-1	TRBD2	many	CSVSSGSSYNEQFF	TGCAGCGTTTCTAGCGGGAGCTCCTACAATGAGCAGTTCTTC
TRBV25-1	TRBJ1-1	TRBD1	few	CASRITGARTEAFF	TGTGCCAGCAGGATAACAGGGGCGAGGACTGAAGCTTTCTTT
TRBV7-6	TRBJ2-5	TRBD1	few	CASSQGDRAFQETQYF	TGTGCCAGCAGCCAGGGGGACAGGGCTTTCCAAGAGACCCAGTACTTC
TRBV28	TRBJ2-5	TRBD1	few	CASRGTGGSVETQYF	TGTGCCAGCAGGGGGACAGGGGGTAGCGTGGAGACCCAGTACTTC
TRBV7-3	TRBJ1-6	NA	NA	CASSDTGAWDSPLHF	TGTGCCAGCAGCGATACGGGGGCGTGGGATTCACCCCTCCACTTT
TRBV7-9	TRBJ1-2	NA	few	CASSLDAATNYGYTF	TGTGCCAGCAGCTTAGACGCAGCCACTAACTATGGCTACACCTTC
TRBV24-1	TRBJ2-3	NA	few	CATSGAEGGTDTQYF	TGTGCCACCAGTGGAGCAGAGGGAGGCACAGATACGCAGTATTTT
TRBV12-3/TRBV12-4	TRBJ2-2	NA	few	CASRRRANTGELFF	TGTGCCAGTCGGCGCAGGGCGAACACCGGGGAGCTGTTTTTT
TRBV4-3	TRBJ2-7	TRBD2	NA	CASSHGTSGEAQSYEQYF	TGCGCCAGCAGCCATGGGACTAGCGGGGAAGCGCAATCCTACGAGCAGTACTTC
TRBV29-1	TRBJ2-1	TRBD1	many	CSASQGAYNEQFF	TGCAGCGCTTCACAGGGGGCCTACAATGAGCAGTTCTTC
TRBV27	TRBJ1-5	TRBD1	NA	CAIIGTGLWQPQHF	TGTGCCATAATTGGGACAGGGCTTTGGCAGCCCCAGCATTTT
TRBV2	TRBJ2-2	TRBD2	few	CASSELAGRVRAGELFF	TGTGCCAGCAGTGAATTAGCGGGCAGGGTTCGTGCCGGGGAGCTGTTTTTT
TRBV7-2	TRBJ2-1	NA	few	CASSFGRSYNEQFF	TGTGCCAGCAGCTTTGGACGATCCTACAATGAGCAGTTCTTC
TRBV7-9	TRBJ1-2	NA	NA	CASSLRADGGAYGYTF	TGTGCCAGCAGCTTAAGGGCGGACGGGGGGGCCTATGGCTACACCTTC
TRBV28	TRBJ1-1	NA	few	CASSTNRAAFF	TGTGCCAGCAGTACAAACCGGGCGGCTTTCTTT
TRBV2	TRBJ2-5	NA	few	CASSEVIGTQYF	TGTGCCAGCAGTGAGGTCATCGGGACCCAGTACTTC